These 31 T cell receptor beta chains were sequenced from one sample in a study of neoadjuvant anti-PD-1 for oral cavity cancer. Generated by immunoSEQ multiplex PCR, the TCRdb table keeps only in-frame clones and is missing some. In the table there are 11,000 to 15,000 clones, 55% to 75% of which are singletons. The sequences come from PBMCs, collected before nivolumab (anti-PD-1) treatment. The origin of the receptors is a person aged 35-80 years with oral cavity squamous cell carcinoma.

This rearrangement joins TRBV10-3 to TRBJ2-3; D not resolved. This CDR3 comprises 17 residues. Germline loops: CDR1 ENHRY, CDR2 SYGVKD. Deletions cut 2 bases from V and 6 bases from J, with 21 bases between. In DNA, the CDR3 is TGTGCCATCAGTGAGCTCACTCTAGTCCACCCCCAGGATACGCAGTATTTT. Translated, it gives CAISELTLVHPQDTQYF.

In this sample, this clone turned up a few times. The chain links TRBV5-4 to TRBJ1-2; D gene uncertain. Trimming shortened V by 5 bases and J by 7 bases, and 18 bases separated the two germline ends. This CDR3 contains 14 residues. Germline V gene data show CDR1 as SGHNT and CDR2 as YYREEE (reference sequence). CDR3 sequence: CASSPNIQISGYTF. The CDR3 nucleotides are TGTGCCAGCAGTCCAAACATACAAATCAGTGGCTACACCTTC.

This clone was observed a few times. The CDR3 DNA reads as TGTGCCAGCAGCCTTTCCGGGACAAGGGCTTTCTTT. This sequence encodes CASSLSGTRAFF. V usage is TRBV14 and J usage is TRBJ1-1, with a possible D match to TRBD1 (6 bases). The CDR3 has 12 amino acids. V lost 4 bases, J lost 11 bases, and 14 bases lay in between. Germline CDR1 and CDR2: SGHDN and FVKESK.

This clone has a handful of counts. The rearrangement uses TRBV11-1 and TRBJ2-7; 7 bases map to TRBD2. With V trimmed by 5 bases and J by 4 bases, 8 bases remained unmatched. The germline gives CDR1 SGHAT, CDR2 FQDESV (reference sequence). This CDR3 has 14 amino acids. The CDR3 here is CASSPTSLAYEQYF. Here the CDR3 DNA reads TGTGCCAGCAGCCCGACTAGCCTCGCTTACGAGCAGTACTTC.

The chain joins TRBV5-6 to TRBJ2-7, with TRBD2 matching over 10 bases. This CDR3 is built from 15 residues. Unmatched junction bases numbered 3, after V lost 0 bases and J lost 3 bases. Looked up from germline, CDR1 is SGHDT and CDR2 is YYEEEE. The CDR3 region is CASSLDPSGSYEQYF. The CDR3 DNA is TGTGCCAGCAGCTTGGACCCTAGCGGGAGCTACGAGCAGTACTTC.

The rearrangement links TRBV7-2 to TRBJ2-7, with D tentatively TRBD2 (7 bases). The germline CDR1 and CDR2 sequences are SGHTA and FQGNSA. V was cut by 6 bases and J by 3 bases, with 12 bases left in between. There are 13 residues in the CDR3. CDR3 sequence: CASSQRGGYEQYF. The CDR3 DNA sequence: TGTGCCAGCAGTCAAAGGGGGGGCTACGAGCAGTACTTC.

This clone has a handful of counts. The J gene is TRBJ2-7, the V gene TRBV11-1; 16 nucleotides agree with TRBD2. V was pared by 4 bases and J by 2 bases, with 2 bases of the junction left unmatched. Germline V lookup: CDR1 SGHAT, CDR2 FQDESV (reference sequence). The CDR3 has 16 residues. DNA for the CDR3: TGTGCCAGCAGCTCCGGGACTAGCGGGAGGGCCTACGAGCAGTACTTC. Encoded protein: CASSSGTSGRAYEQYF.

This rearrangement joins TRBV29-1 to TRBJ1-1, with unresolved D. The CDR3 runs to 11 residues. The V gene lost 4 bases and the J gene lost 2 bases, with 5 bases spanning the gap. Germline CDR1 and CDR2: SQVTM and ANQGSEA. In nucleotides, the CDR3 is TGCAGCGTTGGTTCTAACACTGAAGCTTTCTTT. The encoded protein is CSVGSNTEAFF. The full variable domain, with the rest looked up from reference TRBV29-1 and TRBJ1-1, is SAVISQKPSRDICQRGTSLTIQCQVDSQVTMMFWYRQQPGQSLTLIATANQGSEATYESGFVIDKFPISRPNLTFSTLTVSNMSPEDSSIYLCSVGSNTEAFFGQGTRLTVV.

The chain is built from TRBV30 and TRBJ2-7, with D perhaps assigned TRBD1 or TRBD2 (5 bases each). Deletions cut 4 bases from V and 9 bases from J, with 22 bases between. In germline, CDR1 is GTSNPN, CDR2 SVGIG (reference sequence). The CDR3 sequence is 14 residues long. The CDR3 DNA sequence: TGTGCCTGGACCCTGGGGGTGGCCGATAAAAGGCAGTACTTC. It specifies CAWTLGVADKRQYF.

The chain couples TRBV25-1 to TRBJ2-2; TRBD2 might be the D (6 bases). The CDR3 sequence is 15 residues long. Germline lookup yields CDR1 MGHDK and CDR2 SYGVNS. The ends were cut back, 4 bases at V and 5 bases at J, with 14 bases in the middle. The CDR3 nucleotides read TGTGCCAGCAGTGTAACCGGGACTCAAACCGGGGAGCTGTTTTTT. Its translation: CASSVTGTQTGELFF. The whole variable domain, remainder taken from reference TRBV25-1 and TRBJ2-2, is EADIYQTPRYLVIGTGKKITLECSQTMGHDKMYWYQQDPGMELHLIHYSYGVNSTEKGDLSSESTVSRIRTEHFPLTLESARPSHTSQYLCASSVTGTQTGELFFGEGSRLTVL.

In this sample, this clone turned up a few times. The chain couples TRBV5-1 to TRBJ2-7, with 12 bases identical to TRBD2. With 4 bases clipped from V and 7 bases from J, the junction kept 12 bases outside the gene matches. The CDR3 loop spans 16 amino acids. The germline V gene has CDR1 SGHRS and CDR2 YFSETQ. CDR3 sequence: CASSPGLRTSGKEQYF. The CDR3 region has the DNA TGCGCCAGCAGCCCGGGCCTCCGGACTAGCGGGAAGGAGCAGTACTTC. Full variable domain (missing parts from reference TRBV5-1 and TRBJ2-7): KAGVTQTPRYLIKTRGQQVTLSCSPISGHRSVSWYQQTPGQGLQFLFEYFSETQRNKGNFPGRFSGRQFSNSRSEMNVSTLELGDSALYLCASSPGLRTSGKEQYFGPGTRLTVT.

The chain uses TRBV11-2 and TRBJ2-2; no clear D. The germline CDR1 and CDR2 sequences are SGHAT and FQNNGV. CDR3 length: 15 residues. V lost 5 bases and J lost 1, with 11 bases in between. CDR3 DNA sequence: TGTGCCAGCAGCCCGATTCGACGGAACACCGGGGAGCTGTTTTTT. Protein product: CASSPIRRNTGELFF. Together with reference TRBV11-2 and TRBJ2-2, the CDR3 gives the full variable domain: EAGVAQSPRYKIIEKRQSVAFWCNPISGHATLYWYQQILGQGPKLLIQFQNNGVVDDSQLPKDRFSAERLKGVDSTLKIQPAKLEDSAVYLCASSPIRRNTGELFFGEGSRLTVL.

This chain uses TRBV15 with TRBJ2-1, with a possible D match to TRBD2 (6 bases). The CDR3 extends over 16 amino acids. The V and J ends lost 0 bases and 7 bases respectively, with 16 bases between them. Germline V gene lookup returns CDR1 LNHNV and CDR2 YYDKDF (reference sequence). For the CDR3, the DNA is TGTGCCACCAGCAGAGATCTCTGGGGGGAGGAGAATGAGCAGTTCTTC. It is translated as CATSRDLWGEENEQFF. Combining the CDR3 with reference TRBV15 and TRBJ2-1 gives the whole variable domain DAMVIQNPRYQVTQFGKPVTLSCSQTLNHNVMYWYQQKSSQAPKLLFHYYDKDFNNEADTPDNFQSRRPNTSFCFLDIRSPGLGDTAMYLCATSRDLWGEENEQFFGPGTRLTVL.

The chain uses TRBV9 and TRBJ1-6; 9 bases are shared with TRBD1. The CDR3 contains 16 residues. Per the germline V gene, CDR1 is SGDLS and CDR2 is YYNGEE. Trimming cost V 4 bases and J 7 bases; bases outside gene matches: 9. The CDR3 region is CASSPEGGQGNSPLHF. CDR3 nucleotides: TGTGCCAGCAGCCCCGAAGGTGGACAGGGGAATTCACCCCTCCACTTT.

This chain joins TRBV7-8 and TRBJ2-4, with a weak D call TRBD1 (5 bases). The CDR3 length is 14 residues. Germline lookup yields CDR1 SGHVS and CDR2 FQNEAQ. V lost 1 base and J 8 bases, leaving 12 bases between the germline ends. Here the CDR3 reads CASSLGQGLHIQYF. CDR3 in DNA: TGTGCCAGCAGCTTAGGCCAGGGCCTGCACATTCAGTACTTC.

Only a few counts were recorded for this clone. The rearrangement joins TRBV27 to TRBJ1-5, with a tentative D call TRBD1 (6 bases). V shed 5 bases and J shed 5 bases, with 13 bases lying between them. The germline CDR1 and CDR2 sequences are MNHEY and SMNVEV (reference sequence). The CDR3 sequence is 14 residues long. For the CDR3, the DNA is TGTGCCAGCAGTAGGACGGAGGGGGATCAGCCCCAGCATTTT. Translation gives CASSRTEGDQPQHF.

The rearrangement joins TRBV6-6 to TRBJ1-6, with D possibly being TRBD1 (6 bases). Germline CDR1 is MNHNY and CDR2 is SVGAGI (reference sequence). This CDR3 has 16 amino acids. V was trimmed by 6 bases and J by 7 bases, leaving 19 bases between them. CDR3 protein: CASSHDGQPGNSPLHF. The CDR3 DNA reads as TGTGCCAGCAGCCATGACGGACAGCCGGGAAATTCACCCCTCCACTTT.

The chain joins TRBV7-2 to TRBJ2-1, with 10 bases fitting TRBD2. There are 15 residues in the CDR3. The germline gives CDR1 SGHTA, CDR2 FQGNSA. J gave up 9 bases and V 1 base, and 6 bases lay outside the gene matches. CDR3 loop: CASSLVPAGGSEQFF. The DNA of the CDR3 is TGTGCCAGCAGCTTAGTCCCAGCGGGGGGGTCTGAGCAGTTCTTC.

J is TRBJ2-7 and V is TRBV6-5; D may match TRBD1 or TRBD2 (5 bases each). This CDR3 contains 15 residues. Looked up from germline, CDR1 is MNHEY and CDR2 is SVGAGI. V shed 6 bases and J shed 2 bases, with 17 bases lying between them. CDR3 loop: CASSPLGTGPYEQYF. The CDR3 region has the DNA TGTGCCAGCAGCCCGCTAGGGACCGGACCCTACGAGCAGTACTTC.

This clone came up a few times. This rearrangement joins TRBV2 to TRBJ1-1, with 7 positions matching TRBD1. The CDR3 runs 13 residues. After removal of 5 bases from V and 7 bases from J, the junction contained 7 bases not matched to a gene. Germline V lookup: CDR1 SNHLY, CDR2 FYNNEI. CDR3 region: CASSRQGLLEAFF. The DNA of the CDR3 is TGTGCCAGCAGTAGACAGGGCCTTCTTGAAGCTTTCTTT. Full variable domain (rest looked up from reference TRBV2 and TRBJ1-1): EPEVTQTPSHQVTQMGQEVILRCVPISNHLYFYWYRQILGQKVEFLVSFYNNEISEKSEIFDDQFSVERPDGSNFTLKIRSTKLEDSAMYFCASSRQGLLEAFFGQGTRLTVV.

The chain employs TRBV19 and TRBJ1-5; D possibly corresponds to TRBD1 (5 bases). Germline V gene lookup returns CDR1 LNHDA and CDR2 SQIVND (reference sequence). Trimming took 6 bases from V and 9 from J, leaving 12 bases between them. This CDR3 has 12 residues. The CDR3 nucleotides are TGTGCCAGTAGGGAGGGGTCACGGCCCCAGCATTTT. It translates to CASREGSRPQHF.

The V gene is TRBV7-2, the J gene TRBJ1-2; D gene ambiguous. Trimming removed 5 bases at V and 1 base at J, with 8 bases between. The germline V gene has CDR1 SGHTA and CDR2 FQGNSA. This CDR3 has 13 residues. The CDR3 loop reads CASSLDNNYGYTF. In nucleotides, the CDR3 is TGTGCCAGCAGCCTTGACAATAACTATGGCTACACCTTC.

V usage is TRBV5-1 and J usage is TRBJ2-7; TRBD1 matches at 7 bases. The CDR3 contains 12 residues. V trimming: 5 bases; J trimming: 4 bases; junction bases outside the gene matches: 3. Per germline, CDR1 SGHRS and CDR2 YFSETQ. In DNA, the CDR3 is TGCGCCAGCAGAGGGACAGCTTACGAGCAGTACTTC. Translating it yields CASRGTAYEQYF.

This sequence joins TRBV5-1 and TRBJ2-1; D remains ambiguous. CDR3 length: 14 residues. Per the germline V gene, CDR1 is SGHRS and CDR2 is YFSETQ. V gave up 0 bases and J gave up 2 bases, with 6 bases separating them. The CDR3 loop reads CASSLGGPYNEQFF. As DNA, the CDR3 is TGCGCCAGCAGCTTGGGGGGTCCCTACAATGAGCAGTTCTTC.

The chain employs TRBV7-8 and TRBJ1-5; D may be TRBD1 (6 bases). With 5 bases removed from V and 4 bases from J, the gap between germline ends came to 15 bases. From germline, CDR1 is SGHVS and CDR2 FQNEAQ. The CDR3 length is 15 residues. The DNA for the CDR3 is TGTGCCAGCAGCCCCCGGGGGCCCAGAAATCAGCCCCAGCATTTT. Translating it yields CASSPRGPRNQPQHF.

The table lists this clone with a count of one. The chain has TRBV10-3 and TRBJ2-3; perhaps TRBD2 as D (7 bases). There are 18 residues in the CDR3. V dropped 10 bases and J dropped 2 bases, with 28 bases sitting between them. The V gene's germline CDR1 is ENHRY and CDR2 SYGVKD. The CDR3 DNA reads TGTGCCACCCGTTTGGGGGGCGAGGCGGGAGTGTACACAGATACGCAGTATTTT. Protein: CATRLGGEAGVYTDTQYF.

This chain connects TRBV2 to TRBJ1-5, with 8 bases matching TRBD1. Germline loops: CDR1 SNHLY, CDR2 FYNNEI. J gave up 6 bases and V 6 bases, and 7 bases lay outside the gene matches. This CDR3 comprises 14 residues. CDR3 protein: CASRSQGGSQPQHF. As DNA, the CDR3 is TGTGCCAGCAGATCACAGGGGGGTTCTCAGCCCCAGCATTTT. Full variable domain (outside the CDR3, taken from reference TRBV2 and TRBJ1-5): EPEVTQTPSHQVTQMGQEVILRCVPISNHLYFYWYRQILGQKVEFLVSFYNNEISEKSEIFDDQFSVERPDGSNFTLKIRSTKLEDSAMYFCASRSQGGSQPQHFGDGTRLSIL.

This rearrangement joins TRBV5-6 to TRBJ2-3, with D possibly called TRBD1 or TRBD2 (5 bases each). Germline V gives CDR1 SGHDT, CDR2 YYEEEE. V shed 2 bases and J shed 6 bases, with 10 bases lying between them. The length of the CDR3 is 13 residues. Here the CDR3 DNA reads TGTGCCAGCAGCTTTGGGACGGGGGATACGCAGTATTTT. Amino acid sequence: CASSFGTGDTQYF.

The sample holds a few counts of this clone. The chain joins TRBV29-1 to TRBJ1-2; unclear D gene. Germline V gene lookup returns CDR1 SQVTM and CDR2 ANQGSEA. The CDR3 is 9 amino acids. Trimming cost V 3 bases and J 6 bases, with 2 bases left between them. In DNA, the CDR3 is TGCAGCGTTGAGGATGGCTACACCTTC. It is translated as CSVEDGYTF.

CDR3 in amino acids: CSVEGQGLYEQYF. CDR3 DNA sequence: TGCAGCGTTGAGGGACAGGGCCTATACGAGCAGTACTTC. The rearrangement uses TRBV29-1 and TRBJ2-7; 9 bases are a match to TRBD1. The V segment lost 3 bases and the J segment 4 bases; nucleotides outside the gene matches: 4. In germline, CDR1 is SQVTM, CDR2 ANQGSEA. The CDR3 consists of 13 residues.

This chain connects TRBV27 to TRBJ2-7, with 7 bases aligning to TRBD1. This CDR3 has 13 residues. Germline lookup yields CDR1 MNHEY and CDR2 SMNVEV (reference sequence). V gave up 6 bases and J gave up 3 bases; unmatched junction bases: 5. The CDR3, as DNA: TGTGCCAGCAGCGACAGGGTCAACTACGAGCAGTACTTC. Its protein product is CASSDRVNYEQYF.